The 3 T cell receptor beta chains below come from one sample, sequenced in a study of OX40 agonist ivuxolimab in advanced cancers. Method: immunoSEQ multiplex PCR; TCRdb's copy keeps in-frame clones and lacks some. The sample shows 60,000 to 90,000 clones, 65% to 85% of them seen only once. This specimen consisted of CD4+ or CD8+ T cells sorted from blood, obtained in a trial of the OX40 agonist ivuxolimab. The receptors shown here come from an adult with an advanced solid tumor such as melanoma, head and neck, liver or kidney cancer.

The J gene is TRBJ2-7, the V gene TRBV11-3; TRBD2 aligns across 11 bases. The V gene end was trimmed by 7 bases and the J gene end by 3 bases; junction bases not matched to a gene: 11. Per the germline V gene, CDR1 is SGHNT and CDR2 is YENEEA. The CDR3 covers 16 residues. The CDR3 DNA reads as TGTGCCAGCACCCCCCCCGGGACTAGCGGAAGCTACGAGCAGTACTTC. This gives the protein CASTPPGTSGSYEQYF.

This clone was counted only a few times. This rearrangement joins TRBV6-1 to TRBJ2-2, with a tentative D call TRBD1 (6 bases). Germline CDR1 reads MNHNS; CDR2 reads SASEGT. The CDR3 extends over 15 amino acids. V shed 3 bases and J shed 3 bases, with 11 bases lying between them. The DNA of the CDR3 is TGTGCCAGCAGTGAGATGACAGGCTACACCGGGGAGCTGTTTTTT. Translating gives CASSEMTGYTGELFF.

This clone was seen once. The chain links TRBV4-3 to TRBJ2-4; D uncertain. V was trimmed by 0 bases and J by 0 bases, leaving 6 bases between them. Germline CDR1 reads LGHNA; CDR2 reads YSLEER. The CDR3 has 15 residues. The CDR3 DNA follows: TGCGCCAGCAGCCAAGACAGATTAGCCAAAAACATTCAGTACTTC. It translates to CASSQDRLAKNIQYF.